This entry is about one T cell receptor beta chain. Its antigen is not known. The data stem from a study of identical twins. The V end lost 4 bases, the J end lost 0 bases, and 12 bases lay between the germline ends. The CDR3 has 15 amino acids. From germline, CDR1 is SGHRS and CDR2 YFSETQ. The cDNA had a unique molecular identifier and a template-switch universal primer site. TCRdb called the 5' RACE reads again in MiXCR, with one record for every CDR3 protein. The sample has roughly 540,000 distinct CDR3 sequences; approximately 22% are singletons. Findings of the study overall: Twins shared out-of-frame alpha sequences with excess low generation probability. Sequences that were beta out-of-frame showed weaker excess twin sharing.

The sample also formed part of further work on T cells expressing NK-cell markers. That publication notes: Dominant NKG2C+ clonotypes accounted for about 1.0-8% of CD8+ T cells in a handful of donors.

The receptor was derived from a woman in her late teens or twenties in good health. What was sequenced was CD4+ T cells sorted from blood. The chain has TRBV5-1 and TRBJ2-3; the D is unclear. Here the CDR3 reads CASSPPLASTDTQYF. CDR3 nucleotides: TGCGCCAGCAGCCCCCCGCTCGCTAGCACAGATACGCAGTATTTT.